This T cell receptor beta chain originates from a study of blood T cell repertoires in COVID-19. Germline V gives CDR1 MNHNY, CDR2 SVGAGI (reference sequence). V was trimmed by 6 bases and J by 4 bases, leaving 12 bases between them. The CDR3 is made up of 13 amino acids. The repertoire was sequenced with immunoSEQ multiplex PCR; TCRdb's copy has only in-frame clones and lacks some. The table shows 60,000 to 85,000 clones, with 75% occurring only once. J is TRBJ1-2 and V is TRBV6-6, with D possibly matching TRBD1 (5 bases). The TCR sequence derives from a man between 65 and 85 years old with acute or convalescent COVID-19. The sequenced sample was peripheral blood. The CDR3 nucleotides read TGTGCCAGCAGACTCGACAGCTCCTATGGCTACACCTTC. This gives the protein CASRLDSSYGYTF.